Presented here are 9 T cell receptor beta chains from one specimen sequenced in a study of T and B cells in COVID-19 patients. TRB rearrangements were amplified by multiplex PCR with BIOMED2 TRB-A/B primers. One entry per CDR3 protein results from TCRdb running MiXCR on the multiplex PCR reads. This table holds 10,000 or so distinct CDR3 sequences, approximately 31% found once. Blood genomic DNA input for TRB amplification was 250-500 ng. Sequencing was carried out using blood. The receptors stem from a human donor with active COVID-19.

The chain carries TRBV12-3 or TRBV12-4 and TRBJ2-5; 10 nucleotides line up with TRBD2. Trimming took 6 bases from V and 4 from J; bases not matched to a gene: 14. The CDR3 is 17 amino acids. CDR3 amino acids: CASSPTVGSGGAETQYF. CDR3 nucleotides: TGTGCCAGCAGCCCTACTGTGGGAAGCGGGGGGGCAGAGACCCAGTACTTC.

Of note for this clonotype: At one of its ends the junction is not consistent with the germline gene, which may arise from a read error. The chain is built from TRBV24-1 and TRBJ2-3, with TRBD2 matching 13 bases. This CDR3 region has 15 residues. The germline gives CDR1 KGHDR, CDR2 SFDVKD. CDR3 sequence: CASSGLAGDTDTQYF. Written as DNA, the CDR3 is TGTGCCAGCAGTGGACTAGCGGGGGACACAGATACGCAGTATTTT.

The chain employs TRBV19 and TRBJ1-2; 9 nucleotides align to TRBD1. V trimming: 4 bases; J trimming: 4 bases; junction bases outside the gene matches: 10. Per germline, CDR1 LNHDA and CDR2 SQIVND (reference sequence). CDR3 length equals 16 residues. The CDR3 region has the DNA TGTGCCAGTAGTACGGGGGGACAGGGTGAGTTCTATGGCTACACCTTC. Translating it yields CASSTGGQGEFYGYTF. The full variable domain, rest sourced from reference TRBV19 and TRBJ1-2, is DGGITQSPKYLFRKEGQNVTLSCEQNLNHDAMYWYRQDPGQGLRLIYYSQIVNDFQKGDIAEGYSVSREKKESFPLTVTSAQKNPTAFYLCASSTGGQGEFYGYTFGSGTRLTVV.

This clonotype counts as medium-sized. The CDR3 DNA follows: TGTGCCAGCAGCCCTGGGGGAGACTACGAGCAGTACTTC. This encodes CASSPGGDYEQYF. V and J are TRBV12-3 or TRBV12-4 and TRBJ2-7, with D perhaps given as TRBD1 or TRBD2 (5 bases each). The CDR3 extends over 13 amino acids. The V gene lost 6 bases and the J gene lost 3 bases, with 12 bases spanning the gap.

CDR3 bases: TGTGCCAGCAGTCTCAATAGCGGGGGGCTCTCCTACGAGCAGTACTTC. It translates to CASSLNSGGLSYEQYF. This chain links TRBV27 with TRBJ2-7; 10 nucleotides agree with TRBD2. The germline V gene encodes CDR1 MNHEY and CDR2 SMNVEV (reference sequence). Trimming removed 5 bases from V and 0 bases from J; junction bases left unmatched: 7. The CDR3 covers 16 residues.

In its sample, this clonotype ranks as medium-sized. This rearrangement joins TRBV27 to TRBJ1-6; D is uncertain. The CDR3 covers 13 residues. The V end lost 1 base, the J end lost 13 bases, and 11 bases lay between the germline ends. The V gene's germline CDR1 is MNHEY and CDR2 SMNVEV (reference sequence). The CDR3 protein is CASSLYGLAPLHF. The CDR3 DNA follows: TGTGCCAGCAGTTTATATGGCCTAGCTCCCCTCCACTTT.

The sample holds a few counts of this clonotype. This CDR3 reads CASSIQGRETQYF. The CDR3 DNA follows: TGTGCCAGCAGTATACAGGGTAGGGAGACCCAGTACTTC. The chain employs TRBV12-3 or TRBV12-4 and TRBJ2-5, with D possibly TRBD1 on 6 matching bases. The CDR3 extends over 13 amino acids. V was trimmed by 5 bases and J by 5 bases, leaving 12 bases between them.

This clonotype was seen more than once but under ten times. The chain recombines TRBV6-5 with TRBJ1-5, with D unresolved. The length of the CDR3 is 15 residues. The V gene's germline CDR1 is MNHEY and CDR2 SVGAGI. Trimming took off 5 bases at V and 0 bases at J, with 11 bases between the two ends. CDR3 amino acids: CASSLSVNSNQPQHF. CDR3 in DNA: TGTGCCAGCAGTCTCAGTGTAAATAGCAATCAGCCCCAGCATTTT.

Judged by abundance, this clonotype is medium-sized (0.01 to 0.1%). The V and J genes are TRBV27 and TRBJ2-1, with 8 bases fitting TRBD1. The trim removed 6 bases at V and 9 bases at J, leaving 16 bases unmatched. CDR1 and CDR2 from the germline V gene are MNHEY and SMNVEV (reference sequence). The CDR3 runs 16 residues. Written as DNA, the CDR3 is TGTGCCAGCAGGAAATCAACCGGGACAGGTATTACTGAGCAGTTCTTC. Encoded protein: CASRKSTGTGITEQFF.